What follows are 27 T cell receptor beta chains derived from one specimen sequenced in a study of siplizumab effects on memory and regulatory T cells. Measured with immunoSEQ multiplex PCR; TCRdb has only the in-frame clones, and not every one. The sample shows 100,000 or so clones, about 94% of them seen only once. Sequencing was done on a sample of non-Treg CD4+ T cells sorted from blood. All receptors derive from a human donor in good health.

The chain combines TRBV2 with TRBJ2-7; weak D call: TRBD2 (5 bases). V was clipped by 7 bases and J by 5 bases, with 18 bases between them. The CDR3 runs 14 residues. Per germline, CDR1 SNHLY and CDR2 FYNNEI. CDR3 region: CASTEGGRLDEQYF. The DNA of the CDR3 is TGTGCCAGCACCGAGGGTGGGAGATTGGACGAGCAGTACTTC.

The chain recombines TRBV7-9 with TRBJ2-1; D is possibly TRBD1 (6 bases). CDR3 length equals 16 residues. Between the trimmed V and J ends, which lost 3 bases and 7 bases, there was a span of 19 bases. The V gene's germline CDR1 is SEHNR and CDR2 FQNEAQ (reference sequence). The CDR3 DNA sequence: TGTGCCAGCAGCTTTCGGTTCCAGGGGCGAGGGAATGAGCAGTTCTTC. Amino acid sequence: CASSFRFQGRGNEQFF.

The chain joins TRBV5-1 to TRBJ2-1; tentative D call: TRBD2 (5 bases). The V gene's germline CDR1 is SGHRS and CDR2 YFSETQ. Trimming took off 2 bases at V and 1 base at J, with 10 bases between the two ends. This CDR3 contains 15 residues. Here the CDR3 reads CASSLSGDSYNEQFF. The CDR3 coding sequence is TGCGCCAGCAGCTTATCCGGGGATTCCTACAATGAGCAGTTCTTC.

The chain carries TRBV28 and TRBJ1-4; 7 bases are a match to TRBD1. CDR1 MDHEN and CDR2 SYDVKM come from the germline V gene. The CDR3 has 17 amino acids. The J segment lost 0 bases and the V segment lost 1 base, leaving 5 bases of the junction unmatched. CDR3 DNA sequence: TGTGCCAGCAGTTTATTACGTCAGGGGGCAACTAATGAAAAACTGTTTTTT. Translation gives CASSLLRQGATNEKLFF.

The V call is TRBV4-2, the J call TRBJ2-7; 13 nucleotides agree with TRBD2. The trim removed 0 bases at V and 4 bases at J, leaving 9 bases unmatched. The CDR3 sequence is 18 residues long. The germline V gene has CDR1 LGHNA and CDR2 YNFKEQ. Written as DNA, the CDR3 is TGTGCCAGCAGCCAAGATTTTTTACTAGCGGGAGGGCAGTACGAGCAGTACTTC. It translates to CASSQDFLLAGGQYEQYF.

The chain links TRBV2 to TRBJ1-5, with D possibly TRBD1 on 6 matching bases. CDR1 is SNHLY, CDR2 FYNNEI, per germline. The CDR3 has 16 residues. Trimming shortened V by 6 bases and J by 2 bases, and 17 bases separated the two germline ends. CDR3 nucleotides: TGTGCCAGCAGCCTATTAACGACAGGTGGCAATCAGCCCCAGCATTTT. Protein: CASSLLTTGGNQPQHF.

This chain uses TRBV9 with TRBJ2-3; TRBD1 aligns across 8 bases. The CDR3 loop spans 19 amino acids. Trimming removed 2 bases from V and 5 bases from J; junction bases left unmatched: 19. The germline V gene encodes CDR1 SGDLS and CDR2 YYNGEE. Here the CDR3 reads CASSVGRGRTSTAEDTQYF. CDR3 DNA sequence: TGTGCCAGCAGCGTTGGCAGGGGGCGGACATCTACGGCTGAAGATACGCAGTATTTT.

The chain carries TRBV6-6 and TRBJ2-3, with 10 bases lining up with TRBD2. CDR1 and CDR2 (germline): MNHNY, SVGAGI (reference sequence). The CDR3 has 16 residues. Germline trimming cut 6 bases from V and 4 bases from J; bases unmatched to any gene: 10. CDR3 residues: CASSLTLAGASDTQYF. CDR3 DNA sequence: TGTGCCAGCAGCTTAACTCTAGCGGGAGCATCAGATACGCAGTATTTT.

The chain links TRBV5-4 to TRBJ2-7; D unclear. Germline CDR1 reads SGHNT; CDR2 reads YYREEE (reference sequence). CDR3 length: 12 amino acids. V lost 4 bases, J lost 3 bases, and 8 bases lay in between. DNA of the CDR3: TGTGCCAGCAGCCGTTCAGACTACGAGCAGTACTTC. Its protein is CASSRSDYEQYF.

This clone showed up just once. The CDR3 protein is CASSGDRGAYEQYF. Written as DNA, the CDR3 is TGTGCCAGCAGCGGTGACAGGGGGGCCTACGAGCAGTACTTC. The V call is TRBV6-1, the J call TRBJ2-7; 9 bases align to TRBD1. V dropped 6 bases and J dropped 2; count of bases not matched to a gene: 5. The CDR3 sequence is 14 residues long. CDR1 MNHNS and CDR2 SASEGT come from the germline V gene.

The chain has TRBV6-1 and TRBJ2-7; D perhaps matches TRBD1 (6 bases). The V end lost 8 bases, the J end lost 5 bases, and 16 bases lay between the germline ends. The germline gives CDR1 MNHNS, CDR2 SASEGT. The CDR3 is 13 residues long. The CDR3 DNA is TGTGCCAGCTGTACCGGGACATCTAACGAGCAGTACTTC. Residues: CASCTGTSNEQYF.

The chain combines TRBV7-2 with TRBJ2-3; 8 bases are shared with TRBD2. The ends lost 2 bases at V and 0 bases at J; junction bases unmatched: 4. The CDR3 is 16 residues long. Germline CDR1 and CDR2: SGHTA and FQGNSA. The DNA for the CDR3 is TGTGCCAGCAGCTTATCGGCTAGCGGGAGCACAGATACGCAGTATTTT. As protein: CASSLSASGSTDTQYF.

The chain links TRBV7-8 to TRBJ2-7, with 11 nucleotides matching TRBD1. The CDR3 extends over 14 amino acids. The J segment lost 6 bases and the V segment lost 2 bases, leaving 3 bases of the junction unmatched. The germline gives CDR1 SGHVS, CDR2 FQNEAQ. CDR3 residues: CASSLSDRGPEQYF. The CDR3 bases are TGTGCCAGCAGCTTATCGGACAGGGGGCCCGAGCAGTACTTC.

The chain employs TRBV5-6 and TRBJ2-7, with 8 bases identical to TRBD2. J lost 2 bases, V lost 4 bases, and 11 bases had no gene match. Germline V gene sequence: CDR1 SGHDT, CDR2 YYEEEE. The CDR3 has 16 residues. CDR3 residues: CASSPGLALPPYEQYF. CDR3 nucleotide sequence: TGTGCCAGCAGCCCTGGACTAGCTCTTCCCCCCTACGAGCAGTACTTC.

V and J are TRBV28 and TRBJ2-7; TRBD1 matches at 8 bases. Germline lookup yields CDR1 MDHEN and CDR2 SYDVKM. The CDR3 runs to 13 residues. After removal of 1 base from V and 11 bases from J, the junction contained 7 bases not matched to a gene. For the CDR3, the DNA is TGTGCCAGCAGTTTATACGAAGGACAGGGAAAGTACTTC. Protein: CASSLYEGQGKYF.

J is TRBJ2-1 and V is TRBV19; unclear D gene. The CDR3 has 16 amino acids. The V gene's germline CDR1 is LNHDA and CDR2 SQIVND (reference sequence). V was pared by 2 bases and J by 0 bases, with 11 bases between. CDR3 sequence: CASSILLSVSYNEQFF. The CDR3 DNA sequence: TGTGCCAGTAGTATACTCCTGAGTGTCTCCTACAATGAGCAGTTCTTC.

The rearrangement joins TRBV2 to TRBJ1-2; weak D call: TRBD1 (5 bases). From germline, CDR1 is SNHLY and CDR2 FYNNEI. V shed 7 bases and J shed 2 bases, with 14 bases lying between them. The length of the CDR3 is 14 residues. CDR3 DNA: TGTGCCAGCAATTCCGGGACCGTCAACTATGGCTACACCTTC. Translation gives CASNSGTVNYGYTF.

Only one count was recorded for this clone. This chain links TRBV14 with TRBJ1-4; 9 bases fit TRBD1. Germline loops: CDR1 SGHDN, CDR2 FVKESK. The CDR3 contains 14 residues. V dropped 6 bases and J dropped 9; count of bases not matched to a gene: 8. CDR3 coding DNA: TGTGCCAGCAGGGCACAGGGGGCCCCGAAAAAACTGTTTTTT. Residues: CASRAQGAPKKLFF.

This chain connects TRBV21-1 to TRBJ2-7; TRBD2, the table's D call, lacks a check against the DNA. TRBV21-1 is given as a pseudogene. This CDR3 is 20 amino acids long. The CDR3 loop is CASSKPLRLAGVLMPYEQYF. The CDR3 coding sequence is TGTGCCAGCAGCAAACCATTAAGACTAGCGGGAGTGTTAATGCCCTACGAGCAGTACTTC.

The J gene is TRBJ2-2, the V gene TRBV9, with no clear D. The CDR3 covers 14 residues. CDR1 and CDR2 (germline): SGDLS, YYNGEE. The V gene lost 6 bases and the J gene lost 6 bases, with 15 bases spanning the gap. The CDR3 sequence is CASTLSWKAGELFF. In nucleotides, the CDR3 is TGTGCCAGCACCCTCTCCTGGAAGGCCGGGGAGCTGTTTTTT.

The chain carries TRBV6-1 and TRBJ2-3, with D uncertain. Germline V gene data show CDR1 as MNHNS and CDR2 as SASEGT. The ends were cut back, 1 base at V and 6 bases at J, with 8 bases in the middle. The CDR3 length is 13 residues. The chain's CDR3 is CASSEGVYDTQYF. CDR3 bases: TGTGCCAGCAGTGAAGGTGTTTACGATACGCAGTATTTT.

About this clone itself: The sample contains more than one DNA sequence encoding this CDR3. The chain is built from TRBV18 and TRBJ2-3; D remains ambiguous. This CDR3 comprises 13 residues. V was trimmed by 0 bases and J by 0 bases, leaving 1 base between them. Germline values: CDR1 KGHSH, CDR2 LQKENI. The CDR3 sequence is CASSPPSTDTQYF. CDR3 nucleotides: TGTGCCAGCTCACCACCAAGCACAGATACGCAGTATTTT.

This clone was detected a few times. The V and J genes are TRBV10-3 and TRBJ1-2; 9 bases line up with TRBD1. CDR1 is ENHRY and CDR2 is SYGVKD in the germline V gene. The CDR3 loop spans 17 amino acids. V trimming: 5 bases; J trimming: 2 bases; junction bases outside the gene matches: 12. The CDR3 nucleotides are TGTGCCATCAGTCAGGACAGGGGAAAATGGTTAAACTATGGCTACACCTTC. Its translation is CAISQDRGKWLNYGYTF.

The V gene is TRBV6-1, the J gene TRBJ1-1; D is ambiguous. The CDR3 sequence is 14 residues long. V lost 4 bases and J lost 2, with 11 bases in between. CDR1 is MNHNS, CDR2 SASEGT, per germline. CDR3 protein: CASSASWLNTEAFF. The CDR3 nucleotides are TGTGCCAGCAGTGCCAGTTGGCTAAACACTGAAGCTTTCTTT.

J is TRBJ2-2 and V is TRBV13; no definite D call. The CDR3 runs 13 residues. Trimming stripped 3 bases from V and 6 bases from J, with 8 bases between. Per the germline V gene, CDR1 is PRHDT and CDR2 is FYEKMQ (reference sequence). CDR3 amino acids: CASSFNYAGELFF. As DNA, the CDR3 is TGTGCCAGCAGCTTTAACTACGCCGGGGAGCTGTTTTTT.

As to this clone: The junction and the germline gene differ at one end; a read error may be behind it. The gene calls are TRBV28 and TRBJ2-7; perhaps TRBD1 as D (6 bases). Germline V gives CDR1 MDHEN, CDR2 SYDVKM. CDR3 length: 11 residues. For the CDR3, the DNA is TGTGCCAGCAGCCACCTAGAAGACAGGAACTTC. This encodes CASSHLEDRNF.

The chain recombines TRBV12-5 with TRBJ2-7; TRBD2 matches at 12 bases. CDR1 and CDR2 (germline): LGHNT, FRNRAP. The CDR3 covers 18 residues. V lost 5 bases, J lost 3 bases, and 14 bases stayed unmatched. CDR3 residues: CASGPGGFTSGRIYEQYF. The CDR3 DNA reads as TGTGCTAGTGGTCCAGGGGGCTTTACTAGCGGGAGGATCTACGAGCAGTACTTC.